The 5 T cell receptor beta chains in this list originate from one sample, sequenced in a study of blood T cell repertoires in COVID-19. Using immunoSEQ multiplex PCR, the repertoire was profiled, and TCRdb retains in-frame clones only, with some absent. The table has roughly 160,000 clones, 83% seen once. Sequencing was done on a sample of peripheral blood. The source is a woman of 80 years or more with acute or convalescent COVID-19.

This clone was seen a single time. The chain combines TRBV11-3 with TRBJ2-1; TRBD2 aligns across 7 bases. V was clipped by 5 bases and J by 5 bases; unmatched bases: 3. The germline V gene has CDR1 SGHNT and CDR2 YENEEA. This CDR3 contains 13 residues. The CDR3 loop is CASSGGGNNEQFF. DNA for the CDR3: TGTGCCAGCAGCGGGGGAGGGAACAATGAGCAGTTCTTC.

V usage is TRBV20-1 and J usage is TRBJ1-1, with 7 bases identical to TRBD1. V was clipped by 5 bases and J by 8 bases; unmatched bases: 5. The CDR3 runs to 11 residues. Germline V lookup: CDR1 DFQATT, CDR2 SNEGSKA (reference sequence). CDR3 coding DNA: TGCAGTGCTTACCCAGGGGGGGAAGCTTTCTTT. It translates to CSAYPGGEAFF.

The V gene is TRBV2, the J gene TRBJ2-7, with D uncertain. The CDR3 is 12 amino acids. The V gene lost 4 bases and the J gene lost 7 bases, with 11 bases spanning the gap. Germline assignment: CDR1 SNHLY and CDR2 FYNNEI. The CDR3 sequence is CASSVEQFEQYF. CDR3 bases: TGTGCCAGCAGTGTGGAGCAGTTTGAGCAGTACTTC. The whole variable domain, filled in from reference TRBV2 and TRBJ2-7, reads EPEVTQTPSHQVTQMGQEVILRCVPISNHLYFYWYRQILGQKVEFLVSFYNNEISEKSEIFDDQFSVERPDGSNFTLKIRSTKLEDSAMYFCASSVEQFEQYFGPGTRLTVT.

This chain links TRBV24-1 with TRBJ2-3, with D possibly being TRBD2 (5 bases). The CDR3 has 20 residues. Trimming stripped 4 bases from V and 2 bases from J, with 27 bases between. The germline gives CDR1 KGHDR, CDR2 SFDVKD. CDR3 nucleotide sequence: TGTGCCACCAGTGAGGGCGGTTCGTTAGGGCCGGGAATTAACACAGATACGCAGTATTTT. Its translation: CATSEGGSLGPGINTDTQYF.

This clone occurred once. This rearrangement joins TRBV4-1 to TRBJ1-3; D is undetermined. The CDR3 has 21 amino acids. The V gene's germline CDR1 is MGHRA and CDR2 YSYEKL. V lost 0 bases and J lost 0, with 24 bases in between. This CDR3 reads CASSQDIRKASPTHSGNTIYF. CDR3 in DNA: TGCGCCAGCAGCCAAGATATAAGGAAAGCGAGCCCTACACACTCTGGAAACACCATATATTTT.